Below, 31 T cell receptor beta chains from the same sample are listed, as sequenced in a study of T cells in localized non-small cell lung cancer. Profiling relied on immunoSEQ multiplex PCR, and the TCRdb table lists in-frame clones only, not all of them. The data hold about 30,000 clones, with approximately 86% observed a single time. The starting material was peripheral blood, obtained before any cancer treatment. These TCRs come from a male donor older than 55 with stage I lung adenocarcinoma.

The chain is built from TRBV7-2 and TRBJ1-1; D is perhaps TRBD1 (6 bases). This CDR3 contains 13 residues. Germline V gene sequence: CDR1 SGHTA, CDR2 FQGNSA. With 1 base removed from V and 11 bases from J, the gap between germline ends came to 14 bases. The CDR3: CASSLVLRGSAFF. In nucleotides, the CDR3 is TGTGCCAGCAGCTTAGTGCTTAGGGGGAGTGCTTTCTTT.

As DNA, the CDR3 is TGCAGCGTTGGGGCAGGGGGGAACACCGGGGAGCTGTTTTTT. As protein: CSVGAGGNTGELFF. This rearrangement joins TRBV29-1 to TRBJ2-2; 7 bases are shared with TRBD1. Germline assignment: CDR1 SQVTM and CDR2 ANQGSEA. The CDR3 sequence is 14 residues long. Trimming at V came to 4 bases and at J to 1 base, leaving 3 bases not matched to a gene.

V and J are TRBV27 and TRBJ2-5, with D possibly matching TRBD1 (5 bases). The better agreement between TRBJ2-7 and the DNA end casts doubt on the J call. In germline, CDR1 is MNHEY, CDR2 SMNVEV (reference sequence). The CDR3 is 13 residues long. DNA for the CDR3: TGTGCCAGCAGGGTAGGGGCCTCAGGCGAGCAGTACTTC. Its translation is CASRVGASGEQYF.

This chain joins TRBV9 and TRBJ2-3; D gene unclear. Trimming cost V 3 bases and J 6 bases, with 17 bases left between them. The CDR3 has 15 residues. CDR1 and CDR2 (germline): SGDLS, YYNGEE. CDR3 region: CASSAGSISSDTQYF. The DNA of the CDR3 is TGTGCCAGCAGCGCCGGGTCGATTAGTTCGGATACGCAGTATTTT.

The J gene is TRBJ1-1, the V gene TRBV6-1, with 7 bases matching TRBD1. The CDR3 covers 14 residues. V trimming: 7 bases; J trimming: 8 bases; junction bases outside the gene matches: 13. In germline, CDR1 is MNHNS, CDR2 SASEGT. The DNA of the CDR3 is TGTGCCAGCAACCGAGACAGGGTGGGCGGAGAAGCTTTCTTT. Translated: CASNRDRVGGEAFF.

This clone has just a few counts. The CDR3 is CASTEDTRAFF. CDR3 coding DNA: TGCGCCAGCACCGAAGACACACGGGCTTTCTTT. The V gene is TRBV5-1, the J gene TRBJ1-1; D is unresolved. The CDR3 is 11 amino acids. The germline CDR1 and CDR2 sequences are SGHRS and YFSETQ. Trimming pared 6 bases from V and 11 bases from J, leaving 14 bases between.

This clone was recorded only once. The rearrangement links TRBV4-1 to TRBJ1-4, with 8 bases aligning to TRBD1. V was clipped by 4 bases and J by 8 bases; unmatched bases: 15. The CDR3 runs 17 residues. Germline CDR1 reads MGHRA; CDR2 reads YSYEKL. The CDR3 DNA is TGCGCCAGCAGCCCGGACAGGGAAAGCTCGTGGGGGGAAAAACTGTTTTTT. As protein: CASSPDRESSWGEKLFF.

The V gene is TRBV11-2, the J gene TRBJ1-2; no clear D gene. CDR1 is SGHAT and CDR2 is FQNNGV in the germline V gene. The CDR3 contains 15 residues. V was cut by 2 bases and J by 2 bases, with 12 bases left in between. DNA for the CDR3: TGTGCCAGCAGCTTAACGCAGGTCCGGAACTATGGCTACACCTTC. It encodes CASSLTQVRNYGYTF.

V usage is TRBV30 and J usage is TRBJ1-2; D is ambiguous. V dropped 1 base and J dropped 3 bases, with 6 bases sitting between them. The CDR3 is 12 amino acids. Germline V gene sequence: CDR1 GTSNPN, CDR2 SVGIG (reference sequence). CDR3 sequence: CAWSERDYGYTF. The CDR3 nucleotides read TGTGCCTGGAGTGAAAGAGACTATGGCTACACCTTC.

The rearrangement uses TRBV4-2 and TRBJ1-4, with D hard to call. Germline CDR1 LGHNA, CDR2 YNFKEQ. Trimming removed 0 bases from V and 7 bases from J, with 21 bases in between. The CDR3 length is 18 residues. CDR3 in amino acids: CASSQDRTFGIGAEKLFF. As DNA, the CDR3 is TGTGCCAGCAGCCAAGACAGGACGTTCGGGATTGGTGCTGAAAAACTGTTTTTT.

This chain uses TRBV18 with TRBJ1-6; 7 nucleotides agree with TRBD1. V trimming: 3 bases; J trimming: 10 bases; junction bases outside the gene matches: 9. The CDR3 extends over 15 amino acids. CDR1 and CDR2 from the germline V gene are KGHSH and LQKENI. The CDR3 DNA follows: TGTGCCAGCTCACCTAAGAGGGACAGAGAATCACCCCTCCACTTT. Its translation: CASSPKRDRESPLHF.

The chain has TRBV5-1 and TRBJ2-1; 11 nucleotides align to TRBD2. This CDR3 comprises 17 residues. Germline-derived CDR1 and CDR2 are SGHRS and YFSETQ. The V segment lost 2 bases and the J segment 0 bases; nucleotides outside the gene matches: 4. As DNA, the CDR3 is TGCGCCAGCAGCTTTTTAACTAGCGGGAGCTCCTACAATGAGCAGTTCTTC. Protein: CASSFLTSGSSYNEQFF.

The rearrangement joins TRBV19 to TRBJ1-1; D perhaps matches TRBD1 (5 bases). The CDR3 has 15 amino acids. CDR1 is LNHDA, CDR2 SQIVND, per germline (reference sequence). V was trimmed by 7 bases and J by 1 base, leaving 16 bases between them. CDR3 protein: CASNSKGARNTEAFF. The CDR3 region has the DNA TGTGCCAGTAACTCCAAAGGGGCCAGGAACACTGAAGCTTTCTTT. Looking up the rest from reference TRBV19 and TRBJ1-1 gives the full variable domain: DGGITQSPKYLFRKEGQNVTLSCEQNLNHDAMYWYRQDPGQGLRLIYYSQIVNDFQKGDIAEGYSVSREKKESFPLTVTSAQKNPTAFYLCASNSKGARNTEAFFGQGTRLTVV.

The genes are TRBV28 and TRBJ1-4; perhaps TRBD1 as D (6 bases). The CDR3 has 16 amino acids. CDR1 is MDHEN and CDR2 is SYDVKM in the germline V gene. Trimming pared 3 bases from V and 0 bases from J, leaving 11 bases between. Written as DNA, the CDR3 is TGTGCCAGCAGTTTGGGGCAGGGGCCAACTAATGAAAAACTGTTTTTT. Translation gives CASSLGQGPTNEKLFF.

The CDR3 protein is CASSLGAGAYSDTQYF. In DNA form, the CDR3 reads TGTGCCAGCAGCTTAGGGGCTGGGGCGTATTCAGATACGCAGTATTTT. The rearrangement uses TRBV7-9 and TRBJ2-3, with a weak D call TRBD1 (5 bases). The CDR3 runs 16 residues. Trimming removed 1 base from V and 4 bases from J, with 15 bases in between. The V gene's germline CDR1 is SEHNR and CDR2 FQNEAQ (reference sequence).

V is TRBV4-3 and J is TRBJ1-2, with 10 bases lining up with TRBD1. This CDR3 has 16 residues. V lost 4 bases and J lost 0; bases outside the gene matches: 5. Germline assignment: CDR1 LGHNA and CDR2 YSLEER. The CDR3 DNA is TGCGCCAGCAGCCGAGACAGGGGGCGAACTAACTATGGCTACACCTTC. Protein: CASSRDRGRTNYGYTF.

The chain recombines TRBV9 with TRBJ2-3; D is tentatively TRBD1 or TRBD2 (5 bases each). Germline CDR1 reads SGDLS; CDR2 reads YYNGEE. The CDR3 contains 15 residues. V was cut by 2 bases and J by 0 bases, with 10 bases left in between. CDR3 in DNA: TGTGCCAGCAGCGTGGGGGTCACTAGCACAGATACGCAGTATTTT. It translates to CASSVGVTSTDTQYF.

This rearrangement joins TRBV9 to TRBJ2-5; D might be TRBD1 or TRBD2, each matching 6 bases. The germline CDR1 and CDR2 sequences are SGDLS and YYNGEE. This CDR3 is built from 15 residues. V lost 3 bases and J 4 bases, leaving 16 bases between the germline ends. The CDR3 coding sequence is TGTGCCAGCAGCGCCGGGGGCCGGGCCGGAGAGACCCAGTACTTC. As protein: CASSAGGRAGETQYF.

The V call is TRBV28, the J call TRBJ1-2; no reliable D call. CDR3 length equals 16 residues. From germline, CDR1 is MDHEN and CDR2 SYDVKM. Trimming stripped 2 bases from V and 7 bases from J, with 20 bases between. CDR3 sequence: CASSLGYASAFVGYTF. The DNA of the CDR3 is TGTGCCAGCAGTTTAGGTTATGCGTCTGCCTTCGTTGGCTACACCTTC.

This chain joins TRBV5-1 and TRBJ2-3; TRBD2 agrees at 13 bases. V lost 2 bases and J lost 6; bases outside the gene matches: 6. The CDR3 contains 16 residues. The germline V gene has CDR1 SGHRS and CDR2 YFSETQ. The DNA of the CDR3 is TGCGCCAGCAGCTTACTAGCGGGGGGGCTATCGGATACGCAGTATTTT. It encodes CASSLLAGGLSDTQYF.

This chain connects TRBV11-2 to TRBJ1-2, with D unclear. This CDR3 comprises 15 residues. CDR1 and CDR2 from the germline V gene are SGHAT and FQNNGV. Trimming cost V 5 bases and J 4 bases, with 17 bases left between them. CDR3 nucleotide sequence: TGTGCCAGCAGCGTTAGTACTGGTGGGAGCTATGGCTACACCTTC. Its protein product is CASSVSTGGSYGYTF.

V and J are TRBV5-4 and TRBJ1-5; D call uncertain. With 1 base removed from V and 0 bases from J, the gap between germline ends came to 8 bases. CDR3 length: 15 residues. CDR1 and CDR2 (germline): SGHNT, YYREEE (reference sequence). CDR3 in DNA: TGTGCCAGCAGCTTGACCCCTAATAGCAATCAGCCCCAGCATTTT. Protein sequence: CASSLTPNSNQPQHF.

Written as DNA, the CDR3 is TGTGCCAGCAGCGTAGAGGGGCGTTATAATTCACCCCTCCACTTT. Protein sequence: CASSVEGRYNSPLHF. The chain links TRBV9 to TRBJ1-6, with a tentative D call TRBD1 (5 bases). Trimming removed 0 bases at V and 4 bases at J, with 8 bases between. Germline V lookup: CDR1 SGDLS, CDR2 YYNGEE. The CDR3 runs 15 residues. Complete variable domain (other parts from reference TRBV9 and TRBJ1-6): DSGVTQTPKHLITATGQRVTLRCSPRSGDLSVYWYQQSLDQGLQFLIQYYNGEERAKGNILERFSAQQFPDLHSELNLSSLELGDSALYFCASSVEGRYNSPLHFGNGTRLTVT.

The J gene is TRBJ1-2, the V gene TRBV6-4; weak D call: TRBD1 (6 bases). This CDR3 contains 16 residues. Germline values: CDR1 MRHNA, CDR2 SNTAGT. V was pared by 0 bases and J by 2 bases, with 13 bases between. In DNA, the CDR3 is TGTGCCAGCAGTGACTCCGCCGGGACACAGAACTATGGCTACACCTTC. Its protein is CASSDSAGTQNYGYTF.

As DNA, the CDR3 is TGTGCCAGCAGCTTAAGCGGGACTAGGGCCAATGAGCAGTTCTTC. Encoded protein: CASSLSGTRANEQFF. The chain employs TRBV7-3 and TRBJ2-1, with 8 bases matching TRBD2. The CDR3 has 15 amino acids. V gave up 1 base and J gave up 6 bases; unmatched junction bases: 5. Per germline, CDR1 SGHTA and CDR2 FQGTGA.

The CDR3 nucleotides are TGCGCCAGCGGCAGGGGCGACGGGGAGCTGTTTTTT. Its translation: CASGRGDGELFF. The chain employs TRBV5-1 and TRBJ2-2, with a tentative D call TRBD1 (6 bases). Germline V gene lookup returns CDR1 SGHRS and CDR2 YFSETQ. This CDR3 spans 12 amino acids. Trimming shortened V by 7 bases and J by 7 bases, and 11 bases separated the two germline ends.

The V gene is TRBV5-1, the J gene TRBJ1-4; D ambiguous. This CDR3 comprises 14 residues. Germline V gene data show CDR1 as SGHRS and CDR2 as YFSETQ. Trimming removed 0 bases at V and 7 bases at J, with 10 bases between. CDR3 coding DNA: TGCGCCAGCAGCTTGGGAACAGCCCCTGAAAAACTGTTTTTT. As protein: CASSLGTAPEKLFF. The full variable domain, completed using reference TRBV5-1 and TRBJ1-4, is KAGVTQTPRYLIKTRGQQVTLSCSPISGHRSVSWYQQTPGQGLQFLFEYFSETQRNKGNFPGRFSGRQFSNSRSEMNVSTLELGDSALYLCASSLGTAPEKLFFGSGTQLSVL.

This clone was picked up one time. The genes are TRBV27 and TRBJ1-2; TRBD1 might be the D (6 bases). Between the trimmed V and J ends, which lost 4 bases and 6 bases, there was a span of 12 bases. This CDR3 region has 13 residues. From germline, CDR1 is MNHEY and CDR2 SMNVEV (reference sequence). The CDR3 bases are TGTGCCAGCAGTTGGGCAGGGGTGGATGGCTACACCTTC. Protein sequence: CASSWAGVDGYTF.

The J gene is TRBJ1-2, the V gene TRBV28, with no clear D. CDR3 length equals 14 residues. Trimming removed 8 bases at V and 7 bases at J, with 20 bases between. Germline V CDR1 and CDR2: MDHEN, SYDVKM. CDR3 sequence reads: CASGPRREVFGYTF. CDR3 coding DNA: TGTGCCAGCGGACCCAGGAGGGAAGTGTTTGGCTACACCTTC.

This clone showed up just once. This sequence joins TRBV18 and TRBJ2-2; D perhaps matches TRBD2 (5 bases). Trimming pared 3 bases from V and 3 bases from J, leaving 14 bases between. The CDR3 length is 16 residues. Germline assignment: CDR1 KGHSH and CDR2 LQKENI. The DNA for the CDR3 is TGTGCCAGCTCACCTCCGGGATCCGAACACACCGGGGAGCTGTTTTTT. Protein sequence: CASSPPGSEHTGELFF.

J is TRBJ2-7 and V is TRBV28, with 10 nucleotides matching TRBD1. Trimming cost V 6 bases and J 7 bases; bases outside gene matches: 6. The CDR3 has 13 residues. CDR1 MDHEN and CDR2 SYDVKM come from the germline V gene. The CDR3 bases are TGTGCCAGCAGGAAGACAGGGGGCAGTGAGCAGTACTTC. This codes for CASRKTGGSEQYF. Using reference TRBV28 and TRBJ2-7 for the parts outside the CDR3, the full variable domain is DVKVTQSSRYLVKRTGEKVFLECVQDMDHENMFWYRQDPGLGLRLIYFSYDVKMKEKGDIPEGYSVSREKKERFSLILESASTNQTSMYLCASRKTGGSEQYFGPGTRLTVT.